This TCR beta chain was sequenced in a study of CD8 T cells in ankylosing spondylitis. 5'-RACE, quantitative and with molecular barcodes, yielded the TCR beta libraries. TCRdb passed the 5' RACE reads through MiXCR, listing each CDR3 protein once. The repertoire holds 200,000 to 250,000 distinct CDR3 sequences, with 18% as singletons. The CDR3 has 16 amino acids. The V end lost 5 bases, the J end lost 1 base, and 17 bases lay between the germline ends. This clonotype showed up just a few times. Its antigen is still unknown. General study points: CD8+ disease-linked clones were present at relatively low frequencies in blood. Ankylosing spondylitis blood appeared to be characterized by a TCR beta motif of eight highly homologous variants. Matched ankylosing spondylitis synovial fluid reportedly showed significant enrichment of disease-linked clones.

V usage is TRBV12-3 or TRBV12-4 and J usage is TRBJ1-2, with a weak D call TRBD1 (6 bases). The sample taken for sequencing was blood, either unsorted or a sorted T cell fraction (not recorded which). The TCR sequence derives from a male donor with ankylosing spondylitis. The CDR3, as DNA: TGTGCCAGCAGTCTCGGACTGGGGGCGCATAACTATGGCTACACCTTC. It yields the protein CASSLGLGAHNYGYTF.